These 6 T cell receptor beta chains came from one sample sequenced in a study of cytomegalovirus exposure and HLA in healthy donors. PCR involved 60 Vbeta and 13 Jbeta primers. Method: immunoSEQ multiplex PCR; TCRdb's copy keeps in-frame clones and lacks some. This table has around 150,000 clones, roughly 81% appearing once. Sequences were obtained from PBMCs. These receptors came from a young man in good health and CMV-seropositive.

The chain joins TRBV7-9 to TRBJ1-6; TRBD1 matches 7 bases. This CDR3 contains 14 residues. The V gene's germline CDR1 is SEHNR and CDR2 FQNEAQ (reference sequence). With V trimmed by 5 bases and J by 5 bases, 3 bases remained unmatched. CDR3 in DNA: TGTGCCAGCAGCCAAGGACAGGATAATTCACCCCTCCACTTT. Residues: CASSQGQDNSPLHF.

This clone was recorded once. The chain uses TRBV2 and TRBJ2-2; 9 positions agree with TRBD1. CDR3 length: 17 residues. Germline values: CDR1 SNHLY, CDR2 FYNNEI. V was pared by 6 bases and J by 3 bases, with 11 bases of the junction left unmatched. The CDR3 region has the DNA TGTGCCAGCAGCACAGAAGACAGGGGGGAGGACACCGGGGAGCTGTTTTTT. It is translated as CASSTEDRGEDTGELFF.

This CDR3 reads CASSFTSRPAGELFF. CDR3 nucleotides: TGTGCCAGCAGCTTTACTAGTCGTCCCGCCGGGGAGCTGTTTTTT. This chain joins TRBV5-6 and TRBJ2-2; a possible D gene is TRBD2 (5 bases). V lost 2 bases to trimming and J lost 6 bases, with 14 bases between them. The CDR3 length is 15 residues. Germline V gene data show CDR1 as SGHDT and CDR2 as YYEEEE.

This clone was seen only a few times. The CDR3 DNA is TGTGCCAGCAGTGATGGGTGGGGCAATACCTACGAGCAGTACTTC. Translation: CASSDGWGNTYEQYF. The chain links TRBV25-1 to TRBJ2-7; tentatively, D is TRBD1 (5 bases). Germline V gene sequence: CDR1 MGHDK, CDR2 SYGVNS. The CDR3 runs to 15 residues. V lost 3 bases and J lost 2, with 14 bases in between.

The chain combines TRBV7-2 with TRBJ2-1; D is perhaps TRBD2 (7 bases). V lost 1 base and J 8 bases, leaving 18 bases between the germline ends. The CDR3 covers 16 residues. CDR1 SGHTA and CDR2 FQGNSA come from the germline V gene. Written as DNA, the CDR3 is TGTGCCAGCAGCTTAGTAAGGGGGGGGGCAATCTATGAGCAGTTCTTC. This encodes CASSLVRGGAIYEQFF.

This chain connects TRBV6-5 to TRBJ1-1, with D possibly matching TRBD1 (5 bases). CDR1 and CDR2 (germline): MNHEY, SVGAGI. This CDR3 has 13 residues. V was trimmed by 6 bases and J by 2 bases, leaving 10 bases between them. CDR3 protein: CASRSDRNTEAFF. CDR3 bases: TGTGCCAGCAGATCCGACAGAAACACTGAAGCTTTCTTT.